A selection of T cell receptor beta chains follows, all from one sample in a study of tumor and adjacent non-tumor tissue in lung cancer. TCRdb ran MiXCR on the multiplex PCR reads and lists one entry per CDR3 protein. The repertoire holds about 98,000 distinct CDR3 sequences, with 80% as singletons. Sequencing input: distant non-tumor lung tissue. All receptors come from a man aged 55 to 69 with small cell lung cancer. CDR3s include the opening cysteine and the closing phenylalanine or tryptophan. D genes are given only for firm matches. Size is stated for part of the rows, as once, few or many counts, or as a class when the clone is expanded.

d_gene,abundance,j_gene,v_gene,CDR3aa
TRBD1,many,TRBJ1-1,TRBV6-5,CASSYRGLETEAFF
.,.,TRBJ2-2,TRBV6-1,CAGGAGPHTVELFF
TRBD2,.,TRBJ2-3,TRBV5-5,CASSFGLAGGRDTQYF
.,few,TRBJ2-5,TRBV2,CASSLGREETQYF
.,.,TRBJ2-1,TRBV4-1,CASSQDSRAGNERFF
TRBD2,.,TRBJ2-1,TRBV28,CATRTSDVGELFF
TRBD2,.,TRBJ2-3,TRBV29-1,CSVDGTSYTDTQYF
TRBD2,.,TRBJ2-7,TRBV29-1,CSVEDRGRGEGEQYF
.,.,TRBJ2-5,TRBV11-2,CASSLRLTEYRETQYF
TRBD2,.,TRBJ2-3,TRBV29-1,CSAELAGGGVTQYF
TRBD2,.,TRBJ2-1,TRBV29-1,CSVEKGRGGGQFF
.,.,TRBJ1-2,TRBV28,CASSRDRASRGYTF
TRBD1,.,TRBJ2-5,TRBV29-1,CSVEGQGSADFAAQYF
.,.,TRBJ2-6,TRBV5-6,CVSSLGPGANVLTF
.,many,TRBJ2-7,TRBV25-1,CASTPPGLGGSEQYF
TRBD2,.,TRBJ2-1,TRBV12-3/TRBV12-4,CASSFHRLAKSKNEQFF
TRBD2,.,TRBJ2-1,TRBV11-1,CASSSESRTSGSGNDQFF
.,.,TRBJ2-1,TRBV11-2,CASSLERLGLNEQFF
TRBD2,.,TRBJ2-1,TRBV11-2,CASGSYSWGLAGEERQFF
TRBD2,.,TRBJ2-5,TRBV20-1,CSARGGLAGEENQYF
.,.,TRBJ2-2,TRBV5-4,CSSSSVANTGELVF
TRBD2,.,TRBJ2-1,TRBV11-2,CASSYVAGEERFF